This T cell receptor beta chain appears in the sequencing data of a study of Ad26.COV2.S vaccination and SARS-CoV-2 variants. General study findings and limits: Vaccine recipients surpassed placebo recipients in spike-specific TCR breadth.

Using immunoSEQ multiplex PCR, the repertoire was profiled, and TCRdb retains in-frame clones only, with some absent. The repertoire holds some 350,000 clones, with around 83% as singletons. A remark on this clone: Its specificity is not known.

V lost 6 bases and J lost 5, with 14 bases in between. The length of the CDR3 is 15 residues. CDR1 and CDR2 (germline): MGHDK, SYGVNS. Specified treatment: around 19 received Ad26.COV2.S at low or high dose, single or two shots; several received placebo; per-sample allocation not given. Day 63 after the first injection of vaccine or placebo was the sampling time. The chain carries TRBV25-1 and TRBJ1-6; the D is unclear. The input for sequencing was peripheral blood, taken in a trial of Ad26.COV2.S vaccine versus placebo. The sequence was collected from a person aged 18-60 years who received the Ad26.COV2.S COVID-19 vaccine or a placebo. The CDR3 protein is CASSSRHPDNSPLHF. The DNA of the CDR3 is TGTGCCAGCAGCTCCAGGCACCCAGATAATTCACCCCTCCACTTT.